This is a list of T cell receptor beta chains from one sample in a study of Ad26.COV2.S vaccination and SARS-CoV-2 variants. The protocol was immunoSEQ multiplex PCR, while the TCRdb copy is restricted to in-frame clones and leaves out a portion. The sample lists about 430,000 clones, about nine tenths seen once, with 10% to 15% in the top ten. The sequences come from peripheral blood, collected in a trial of Ad26.COV2.S vaccine versus placebo. These TCRs come from a person aged 18 to 65 who received the Ad26.COV2.S COVID-19 vaccine or a placebo. Both conserved end residues are trimmed from each CDR3. Each record gives: CDR3 protein, V gene, J gene, D gene. A D gene is named only where the DNA matches it firmly.

CDR3: ASSQDRGAEGGNEQF
V: TRBV4-3
J: TRBJ2-1
D: .

CDR3: ASSLASGLSYEQY
V: TRBV7-6
J: TRBJ2-7
D: .

CDR3: ASSQDGWDPYEQY
V: TRBV14
J: TRBJ2-7
D: .

CDR3: ASSPRGSSYNEQF
V: TRBV18
J: TRBJ2-1
D: .

CDR3: SASAGGSTDTQY
V: TRBV20-1
J: TRBJ2-3
D: TRBD2

CDR3: ASSDVGANQPQH
V: TRBV6-6
J: TRBJ1-5
D: .

CDR3: ATSPTGTGGSETQY
V: TRBV24-1
J: TRBJ2-5
D: TRBD2

CDR3: ASSLGTVGTDTQY
V: TRBV5-1
J: TRBJ2-3
D: .

CDR3: SASGGIPSPLH
V: TRBV20-1
J: TRBJ1-6
D: .

CDR3: ASSLGPGQFYEQY
V: TRBV7-8
J: TRBJ2-7
D: TRBD1

CDR3: ASSFFPASGGVRELF
V: TRBV3-1/TRBV3-2
J: TRBJ2-2
D: TRBD1

CDR3: SVVGDEAF
V: TRBV29-1
J: TRBJ1-1
D: .

CDR3: ASSQEGSTTYEQY
V: TRBV4-2
J: TRBJ2-7
D: .

CDR3: ASSLTGSGYT
V: TRBV6-5
J: TRBJ1-2
D: .

CDR3: ASRRQEGRQPQH
V: TRBV2
J: TRBJ1-5
D: .

CDR3: ASSPDRALYTEAF
V: TRBV6-5
J: TRBJ1-1
D: .

CDR3: ASSPTDSSSYNEQF
V: TRBV5-1
J: TRBJ2-1
D: .

CDR3: ASSYQGSSGNTIY
V: TRBV13
J: TRBJ1-3
D: .

CDR3: AWSLGGTEAF
V: TRBV30
J: TRBJ1-1
D: .

CDR3: ASRPEVGGRTEAF
V: TRBV5-1
J: TRBJ1-1
D: .

CDR3: ASSLDDYEQY
V: TRBV12-3/TRBV12-4
J: TRBJ2-7
D: .

CDR3: ASSLGLAGADSYEQY
V: TRBV6-8
J: TRBJ2-7
D: TRBD2

CDR3: ASSSLAGSYNEQF
V: TRBV7-9
J: TRBJ2-1
D: TRBD2

CDR3: ASSEQGDGYEQY
V: TRBV19
J: TRBJ2-7
D: TRBD1